This T cell receptor (beta chain) was observed in a study of blood T cell repertoires in COVID-19. Study overall: COVID-19 samples from acute and convalescent phases originated in the United States, Italy and Spain.

Sequencing used immunoSEQ multiplex PCR; TCRdb keeps in-frame clones, though not all of them. This sample has over 200,000 clones, with about four fifths found just once. The cohort comprised adults aged about 18 to 100 years residing in about two dozen US areas. Self-reported history from a screening survey and questionnaire set each donor's cohort. Trimming at V came to 0 bases and at J to 4 bases, leaving 9 bases not matched to a gene. CDR3 length: 18 residues. From germline, CDR1 is MNHNS and CDR2 SASEGT. The chain uses TRBV6-1 and TRBJ1-2; 12 bases line up with TRBD1. Sequenced: PBMCs or T cells enriched from blood (not recorded which). The sequence came from a man aged 60 to 75 who had recovered from COVID-19. Written as DNA, the CDR3 is TGTGCCAGCAGTGAAGCGCTTCCCGGGACAGGGGGCGGCTATGGCTACACCTTC. This codes for CASSEALPGTGGGYGYTF.